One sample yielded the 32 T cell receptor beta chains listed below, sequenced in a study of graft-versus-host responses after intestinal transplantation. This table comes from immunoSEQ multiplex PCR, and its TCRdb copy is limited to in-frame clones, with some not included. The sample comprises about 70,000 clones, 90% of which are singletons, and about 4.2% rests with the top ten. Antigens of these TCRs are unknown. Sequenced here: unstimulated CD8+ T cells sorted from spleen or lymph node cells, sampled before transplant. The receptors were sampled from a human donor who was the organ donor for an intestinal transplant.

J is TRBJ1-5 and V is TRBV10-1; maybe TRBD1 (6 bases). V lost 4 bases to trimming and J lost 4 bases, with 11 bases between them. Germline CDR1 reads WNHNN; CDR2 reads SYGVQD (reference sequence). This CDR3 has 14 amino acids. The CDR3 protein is CASSAGHLNQPQHF. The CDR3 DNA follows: TGCGCCAGCAGTGCGGGACATCTAAATCAGCCCCAGCATTTT.

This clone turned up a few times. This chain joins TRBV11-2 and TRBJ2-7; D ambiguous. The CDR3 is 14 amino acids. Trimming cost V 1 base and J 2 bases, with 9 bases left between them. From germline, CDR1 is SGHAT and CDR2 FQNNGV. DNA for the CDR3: TGTGCCAGCAGCTTAGTGGGCAGGCCCTACGAGCAGTACGTC. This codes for CASSLVGRPYEQYV.

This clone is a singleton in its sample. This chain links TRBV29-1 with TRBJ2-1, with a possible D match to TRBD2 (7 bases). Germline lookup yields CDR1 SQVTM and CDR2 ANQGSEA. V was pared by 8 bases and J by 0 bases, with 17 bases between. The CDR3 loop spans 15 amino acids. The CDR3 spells CSLGGRGSSYNEQFF. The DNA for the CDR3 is TGCAGCTTAGGGGGGCGGGGGAGCTCCTACAATGAGCAGTTCTTC.

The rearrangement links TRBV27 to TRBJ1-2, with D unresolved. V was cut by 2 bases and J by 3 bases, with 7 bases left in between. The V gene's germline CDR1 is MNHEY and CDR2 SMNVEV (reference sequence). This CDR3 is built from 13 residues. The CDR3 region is CASSLAGDYGYTF. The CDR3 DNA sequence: TGTGCCAGCAGTTTAGCCGGGGACTATGGCTACACCTTC.

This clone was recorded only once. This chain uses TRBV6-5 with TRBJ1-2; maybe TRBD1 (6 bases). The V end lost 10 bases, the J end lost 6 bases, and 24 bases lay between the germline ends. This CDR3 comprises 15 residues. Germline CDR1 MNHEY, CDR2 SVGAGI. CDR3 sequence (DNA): TGTGCCACCTCAGGGGACACTCGATCCGTGGATGGCTACACCTTC. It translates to CATSGDTRSVDGYTF.

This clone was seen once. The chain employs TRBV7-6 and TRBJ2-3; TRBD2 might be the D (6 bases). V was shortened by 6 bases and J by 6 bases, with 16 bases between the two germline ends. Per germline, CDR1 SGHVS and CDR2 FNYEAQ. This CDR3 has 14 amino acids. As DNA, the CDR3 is TGTGCCAGCAGACCGGAGGGGTTTGGGGATACGCAGTATTTT. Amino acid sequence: CASRPEGFGDTQYF.

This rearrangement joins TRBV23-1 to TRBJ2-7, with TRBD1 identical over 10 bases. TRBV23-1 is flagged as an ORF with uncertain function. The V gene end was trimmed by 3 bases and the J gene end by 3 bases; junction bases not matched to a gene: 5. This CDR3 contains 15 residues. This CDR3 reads CASSQLGQGVYEQYV. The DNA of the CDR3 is TGCGCCAGCAGTCAGCTCGGACAGGGGGTCTACGAGCAGTACGTC.

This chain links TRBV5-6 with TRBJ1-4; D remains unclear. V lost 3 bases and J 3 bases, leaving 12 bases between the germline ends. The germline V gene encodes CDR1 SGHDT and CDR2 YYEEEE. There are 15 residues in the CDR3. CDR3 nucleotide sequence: TGTGCCAGCAGCTCCAGGCGACCCCCTAATGAAAAACTGTTTTTT. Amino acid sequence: CASSSRRPPNEKLFF. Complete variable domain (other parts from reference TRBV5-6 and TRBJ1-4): DAGVTQSPTHLIKTRGQQVTLRCSPKSGHDTVSWYQQALGQGPQFIFQYYEEEERQRGNFPDRFSGHQFPNYSSELNVNALLLGDSALYLCASSSRRPPNEKLFFGSGTQLSVL.

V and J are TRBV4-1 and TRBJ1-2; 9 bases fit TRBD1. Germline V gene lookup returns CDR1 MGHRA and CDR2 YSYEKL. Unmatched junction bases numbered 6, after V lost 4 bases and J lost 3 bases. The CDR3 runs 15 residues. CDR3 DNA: TGCGCCAGCAGCCTCCAACAGGGGGCTGACTATGGCTACACCTTC. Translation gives CASSLQQGADYGYTF.

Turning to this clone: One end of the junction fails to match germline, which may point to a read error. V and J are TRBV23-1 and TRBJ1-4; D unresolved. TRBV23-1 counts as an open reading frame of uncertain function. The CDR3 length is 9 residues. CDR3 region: CASSQRDIF. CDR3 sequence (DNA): TGCGCCAGCAGTCAAAGAGATATTTTT.

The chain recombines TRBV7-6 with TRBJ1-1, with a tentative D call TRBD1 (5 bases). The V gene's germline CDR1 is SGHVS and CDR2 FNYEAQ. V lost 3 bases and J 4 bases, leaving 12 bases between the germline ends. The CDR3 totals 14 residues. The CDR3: CASSLGVGGTEAFF. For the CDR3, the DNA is TGTGCCAGCAGCTTGGGCGTGGGGGGCACTGAAGCTTTCTTT.

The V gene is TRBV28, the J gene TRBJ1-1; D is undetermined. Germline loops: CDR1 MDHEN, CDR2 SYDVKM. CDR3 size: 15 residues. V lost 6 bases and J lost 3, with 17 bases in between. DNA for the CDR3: TGTGCCAGCAGCCACGGACTGCCCGGATACACTGAAGCTTTCTTT. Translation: CASSHGLPGYTEAFF.

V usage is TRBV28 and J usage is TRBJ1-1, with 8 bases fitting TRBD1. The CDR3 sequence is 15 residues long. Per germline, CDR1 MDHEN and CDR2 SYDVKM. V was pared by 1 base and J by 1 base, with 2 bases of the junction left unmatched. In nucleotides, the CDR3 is TGTGCCAGCAGTTTATCAGACAGGGGGAACACTGAAGCTTTCTTT. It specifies CASSLSDRGNTEAFF.

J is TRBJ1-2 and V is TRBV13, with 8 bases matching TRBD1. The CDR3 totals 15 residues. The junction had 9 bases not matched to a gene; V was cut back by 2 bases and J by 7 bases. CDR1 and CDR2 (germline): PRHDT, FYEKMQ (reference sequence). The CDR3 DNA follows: TGTGCCAGCAGCTTATCCCGTGGACAGGGAGGTGGCTACACCTTC. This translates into CASSLSRGQGGGYTF. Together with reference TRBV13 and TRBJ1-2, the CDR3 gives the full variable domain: AAGVIQSPRHLIKEKRETATLKCYPIPRHDTVYWYQQGPGQDPQFLISFYEKMQSDKGSIPDRFSAQQFSDYHSELNMSSLELGDSALYFCASSLSRGQGGGYTFGSGTRLTVV.

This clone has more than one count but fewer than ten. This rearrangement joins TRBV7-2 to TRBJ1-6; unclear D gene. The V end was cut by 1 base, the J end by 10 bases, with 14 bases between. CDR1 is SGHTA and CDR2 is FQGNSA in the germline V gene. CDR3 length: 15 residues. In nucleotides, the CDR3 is TGTGCCAGCAGCTTAGGCCTCTTGGAGGGATCACCCCTCCACTTT. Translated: CASSLGLLEGSPLHF.

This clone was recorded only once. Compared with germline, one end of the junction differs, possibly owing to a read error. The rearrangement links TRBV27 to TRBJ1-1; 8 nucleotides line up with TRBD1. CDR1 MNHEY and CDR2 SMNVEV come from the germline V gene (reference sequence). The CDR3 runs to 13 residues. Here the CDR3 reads CAGSRGRDTEAFF. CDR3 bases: TGTGCCGGCAGCAGGGGGCGCGACACTGAAGCTTTCTTT.

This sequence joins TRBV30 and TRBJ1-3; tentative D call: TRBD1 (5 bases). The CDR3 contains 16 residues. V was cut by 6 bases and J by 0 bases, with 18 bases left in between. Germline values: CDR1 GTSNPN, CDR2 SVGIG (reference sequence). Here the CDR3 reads CACYSFGHSSGNTIYF. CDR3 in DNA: TGTGCCTGTTATTCATTCGGACATAGCTCTGGAAACACCATATATTTT.

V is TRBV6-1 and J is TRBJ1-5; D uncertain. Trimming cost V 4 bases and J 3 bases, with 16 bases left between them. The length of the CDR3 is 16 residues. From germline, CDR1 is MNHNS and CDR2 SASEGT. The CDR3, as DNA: TGTGCCAGCAGTGTTCAGGAACAGAAAATCAATCAGCCCCAGCATTTT. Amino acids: CASSVQEQKINQPQHF.

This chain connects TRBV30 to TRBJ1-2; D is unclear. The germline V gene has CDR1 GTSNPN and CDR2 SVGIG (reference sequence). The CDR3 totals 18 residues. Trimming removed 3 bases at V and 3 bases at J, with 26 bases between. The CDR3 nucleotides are TGTGCCTGGAGAGATCCGGGCAAAGGTAAGGACTACTACTATGGCTACACCTTC. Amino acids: CAWRDPGKGKDYYYGYTF.

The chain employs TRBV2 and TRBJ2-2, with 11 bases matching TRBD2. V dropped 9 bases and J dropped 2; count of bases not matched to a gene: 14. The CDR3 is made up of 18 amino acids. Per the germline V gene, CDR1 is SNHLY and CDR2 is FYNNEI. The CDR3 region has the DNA TGTGCCAGAAAAAGAAAGACTAGCGGGGCGCTAAACACCGGGGAGCTGTTTTTT. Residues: CARKRKTSGALNTGELFF. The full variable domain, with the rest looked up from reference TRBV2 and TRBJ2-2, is EPEVTQTPSHQVTQMGQEVILRCVPISNHLYFYWYRQILGQKVEFLVSFYNNEISEKSEIFDDQFSVERPDGSNFTLKIRSTKLEDSAMYFCARKRKTSGALNTGELFFGEGSRLTVL.

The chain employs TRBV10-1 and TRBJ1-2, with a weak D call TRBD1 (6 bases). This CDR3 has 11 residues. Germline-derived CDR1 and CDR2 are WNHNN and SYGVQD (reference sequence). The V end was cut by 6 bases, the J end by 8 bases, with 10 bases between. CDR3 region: CASRGDRGYTF. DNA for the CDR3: TGCGCCAGCAGGGGAGACAGGGGCTACACCTTC.

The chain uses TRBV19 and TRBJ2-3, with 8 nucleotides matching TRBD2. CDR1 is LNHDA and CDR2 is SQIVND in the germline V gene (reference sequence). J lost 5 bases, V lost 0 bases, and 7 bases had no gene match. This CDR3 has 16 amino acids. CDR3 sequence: CASSIDHAGGRDTQYF. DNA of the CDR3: TGTGCCAGTAGTATAGATCATGCGGGGGGCCGAGATACGCAGTATTTT.

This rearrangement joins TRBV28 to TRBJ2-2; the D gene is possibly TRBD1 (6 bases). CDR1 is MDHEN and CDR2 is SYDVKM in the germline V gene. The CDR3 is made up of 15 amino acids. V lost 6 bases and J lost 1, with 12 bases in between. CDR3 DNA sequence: TGTGCCAGCAGCCTGGCGACAGGGAACACCGGGGAGCTGTTTTTT. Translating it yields CASSLATGNTGELFF.

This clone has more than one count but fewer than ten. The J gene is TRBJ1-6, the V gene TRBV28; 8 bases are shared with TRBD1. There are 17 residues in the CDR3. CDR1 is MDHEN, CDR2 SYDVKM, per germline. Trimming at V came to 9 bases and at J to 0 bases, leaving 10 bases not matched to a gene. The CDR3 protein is CASTGGERSSYNSPLHF. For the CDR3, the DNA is TGTGCCAGTACAGGGGGAGAGAGGAGCTCCTATAATTCACCCCTCCACTTT.

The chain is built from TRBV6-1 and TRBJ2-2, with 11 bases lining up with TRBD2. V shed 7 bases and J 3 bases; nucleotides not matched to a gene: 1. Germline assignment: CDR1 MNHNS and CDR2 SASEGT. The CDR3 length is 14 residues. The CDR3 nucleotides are TGTGCCAGCACACTAGCGGGGGACACCGGGGAGCTGTTTTTT. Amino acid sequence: CASTLAGDTGELFF.

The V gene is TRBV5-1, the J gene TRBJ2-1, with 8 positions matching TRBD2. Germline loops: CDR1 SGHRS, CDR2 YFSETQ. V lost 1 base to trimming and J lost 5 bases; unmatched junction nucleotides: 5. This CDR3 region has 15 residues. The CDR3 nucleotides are TGCGCCAGCAGCTTGTTAGGACTAGCAGACAATGAGCAGTTCTTC. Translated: CASSLLGLADNEQFF.

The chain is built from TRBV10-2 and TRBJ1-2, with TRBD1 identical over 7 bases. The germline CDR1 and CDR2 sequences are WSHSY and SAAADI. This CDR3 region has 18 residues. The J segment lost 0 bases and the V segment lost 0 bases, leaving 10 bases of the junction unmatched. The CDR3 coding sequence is TGCGCCAGCAGTGAGTCGGGAGAGGGGACAGTTTCTAACTATGGCTACACCTTC. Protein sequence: CASSESGEGTVSNYGYTF.

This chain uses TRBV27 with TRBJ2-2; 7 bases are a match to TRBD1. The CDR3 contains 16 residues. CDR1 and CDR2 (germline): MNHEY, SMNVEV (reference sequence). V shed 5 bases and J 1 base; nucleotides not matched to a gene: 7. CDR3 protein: CASSHWDSRNTGELFF. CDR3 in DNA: TGTGCCAGCAGTCATTGGGACAGTAGGAACACCGGGGAGCTGTTTTTT.

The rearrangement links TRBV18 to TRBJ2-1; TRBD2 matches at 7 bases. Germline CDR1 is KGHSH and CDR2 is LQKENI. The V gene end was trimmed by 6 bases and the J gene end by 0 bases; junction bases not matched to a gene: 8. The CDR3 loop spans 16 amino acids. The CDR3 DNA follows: TGTGCCAGCTCGCTGGCTAGCGGCGGCTCCTACAATGAGCAGTTCTTC. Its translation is CASSLASGGSYNEQFF.

In DNA form, the CDR3 reads TGTGCCAGCAGCTGGATAGTAGCGGGGGGCCCTTACAATGAGCAGTTCTTC. Translating gives CASSWIVAGGPYNEQFF. The gene calls are TRBV11-2 and TRBJ2-1, with TRBD2 matching over 10 bases. The J segment lost 4 bases and the V segment lost 4 bases, leaving 10 bases of the junction unmatched. Germline lookup yields CDR1 SGHAT and CDR2 FQNNGV. This CDR3 spans 17 amino acids. The full variable domain, rest sourced from reference TRBV11-2 and TRBJ2-1, is EAGVAQSPRYKIIEKRQSVAFWCNPISGHATLYWYQQILGQGPKLLIQFQNNGVVDDSQLPKDRFSAERLKGVDSTLKIQPAKLEDSAVYLCASSWIVAGGPYNEQFFGPGTRLTVL.

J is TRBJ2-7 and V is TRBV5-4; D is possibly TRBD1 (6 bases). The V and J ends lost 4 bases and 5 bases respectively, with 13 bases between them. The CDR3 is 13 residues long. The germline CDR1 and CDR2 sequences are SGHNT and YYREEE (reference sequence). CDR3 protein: CASSPETGHEQYV. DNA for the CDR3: TGTGCCAGCAGCCCGGAGACAGGCCACGAGCAGTACGTC.

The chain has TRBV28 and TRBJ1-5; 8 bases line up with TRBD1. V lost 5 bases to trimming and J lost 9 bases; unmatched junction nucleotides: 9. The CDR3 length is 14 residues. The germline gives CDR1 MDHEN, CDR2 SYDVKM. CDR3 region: CASSATDRVTPQHF. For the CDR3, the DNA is TGTGCCAGCAGTGCAACGGACAGGGTGACGCCCCAGCATTTT.